This T cell receptor beta chain emerged from a study of human T cells and chemical hapten exposure. Study-wide context: DPC (0.01%) was patch tested on the upper back and read at 6 days. Patients, largely female, had alopecia areata, totalis or universalis.

This CDR3 comprises 16 residues. Germline V gives CDR1 MDHEN, CDR2 SYDVKM. V lost 3 bases and J lost 1, with 12 bases in between. The time point here: patch test 3, about 24 weeks after DPC sensitization. Treatment defined: therapeutic diphenylcyclopropenone sensitization with weekly scalp DPC. Only after blood had been drawn was each patch test applied. Alopecia patients between 18 and 70 years old and suitable for DPC were used as donors. TCRdb re-called the RACE reads through MiXCR, storing one row per CDR3 protein. The repertoire holds under 75,000 distinct CDR3 sequences, with 11% as singletons. The sample consisted of whole blood, taken in connection with sensitization to the hapten diphenylcyclopropenone (DPC). The chain employs TRBV28 and TRBJ2-2, with a possible D match to TRBD1 (6 bases). The source is a woman between 50 and 59 years old with alopecia areata. Some clones in this sample may be carry-over from other donors' samples. The CDR3 region is CASSLVQGLNTGELFF. The CDR3 DNA follows: TGTGCCAGCAGTTTGGTACAGGGCTTGAACACCGGGGAGCTGTTTTTT.